The entry that follows covers one T cell receptor (beta chain) sequence. V gave up 3 bases and J gave up 5 bases, with 10 bases separating them. CDR3 length: 14 amino acids. Germline V gives CDR1 MNHEY, CDR2 SMNVEV (reference sequence). This sample is part of a study of blood T cell repertoires in COVID-19. About the research overall: Collection of acute and convalescent COVID-19 samples took place in the United States, Italy and Spain. Sources were T cells, B-cell-depleted T cells, or PBMCs; the material itself was cDNA or gDNA.

Original analysis: Scientists estimated how many nucleated cells there were by amplifying reference gene primers. Sequencing was performed with immunoSEQ multiplex PCR; in TCRdb, only in-frame clones are kept and a portion is missing. V, J and clone size derive from that table, while D and trimming were established from the DNA sequence. The sample consists of about 210,000 clones, around 84% of them appearing once. This TCR was recovered from a man aged 45-65 years with active or convalescent COVID-19. The chain is built from TRBV27 and TRBJ1-4; D is unresolved. The sequenced material came from peripheral blood. The CDR3 is CASSFRQSNEKLFF. The DNA of the CDR3 is TGTGCCAGCAGTTTCAGGCAGTCGAATGAAAAACTGTTTTTT. The variable domain in full, with the rest retrieved from reference TRBV27 and TRBJ1-4, is EAQVTQNPRYLITVTGKKLTVTCSQNMNHEYMSWYRQDPGLGLRQIYYSMNVEVTDKGDVPEGYKVSRKEKRNFPLILESPSPNQTSLYFCASSFRQSNEKLFFGSGTQLSVL.